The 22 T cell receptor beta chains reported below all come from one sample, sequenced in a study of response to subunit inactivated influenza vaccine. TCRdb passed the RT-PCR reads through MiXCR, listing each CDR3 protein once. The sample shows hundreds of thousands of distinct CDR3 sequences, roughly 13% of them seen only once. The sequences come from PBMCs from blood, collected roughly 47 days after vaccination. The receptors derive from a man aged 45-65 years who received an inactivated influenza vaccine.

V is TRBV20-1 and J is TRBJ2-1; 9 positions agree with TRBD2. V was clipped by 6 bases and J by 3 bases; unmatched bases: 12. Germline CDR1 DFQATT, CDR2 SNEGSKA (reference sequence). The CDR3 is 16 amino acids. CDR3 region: CSAGGASGKNYNEQFF. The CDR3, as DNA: TGCAGTGCAGGCGGGGCTAGCGGGAAAAACTACAATGAGCAGTTCTTC.

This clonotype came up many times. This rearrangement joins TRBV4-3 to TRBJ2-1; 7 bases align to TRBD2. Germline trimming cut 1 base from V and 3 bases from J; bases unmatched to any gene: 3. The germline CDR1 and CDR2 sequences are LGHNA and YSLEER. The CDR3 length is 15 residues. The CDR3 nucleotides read TGCGCCAGCAGCCAAGGTAGCGGGTTCTACAATGAGCAGTTCTTC. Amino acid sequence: CASSQGSGFYNEQFF.

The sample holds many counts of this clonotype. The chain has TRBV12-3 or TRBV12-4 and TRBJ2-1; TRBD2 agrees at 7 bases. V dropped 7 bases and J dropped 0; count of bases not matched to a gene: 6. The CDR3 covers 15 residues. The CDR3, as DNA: TGTGCCAGCAAGGGCGGGAGTGTCTCCTACAATGAGCAGTTCTTC. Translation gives CASKGGSVSYNEQFF.

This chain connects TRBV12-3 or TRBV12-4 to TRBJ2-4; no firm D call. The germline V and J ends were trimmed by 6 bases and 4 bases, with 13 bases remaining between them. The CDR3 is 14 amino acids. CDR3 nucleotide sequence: TGTGCCAGCAGCCCCCCGGACGGTAAAAACATTCAGTACTTC. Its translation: CASSPPDGKNIQYF.

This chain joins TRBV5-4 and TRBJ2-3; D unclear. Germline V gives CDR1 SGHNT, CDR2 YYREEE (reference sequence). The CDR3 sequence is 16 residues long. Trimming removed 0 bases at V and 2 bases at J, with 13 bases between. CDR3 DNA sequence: TGTGCCAGCAGCTTGGGACACCCTATGGACACAGATACGCAGTATTTT. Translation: CASSLGHPMDTDTQYF.

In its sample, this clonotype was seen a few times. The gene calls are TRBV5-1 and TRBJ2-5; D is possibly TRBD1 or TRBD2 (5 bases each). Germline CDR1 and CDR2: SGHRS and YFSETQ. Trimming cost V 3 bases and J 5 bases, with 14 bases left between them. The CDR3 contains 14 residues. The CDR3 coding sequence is TGCGCCAGCAGCTCGAGGGGTAGGAGGGAGACCCAGTACTTC. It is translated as CASSSRGRRETQYF.

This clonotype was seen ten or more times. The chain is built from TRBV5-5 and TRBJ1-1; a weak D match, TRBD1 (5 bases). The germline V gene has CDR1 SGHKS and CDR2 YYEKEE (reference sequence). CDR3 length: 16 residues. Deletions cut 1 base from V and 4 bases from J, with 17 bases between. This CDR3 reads CASSLNLWRGVTEAFF. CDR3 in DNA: TGTGCCAGCAGCTTGAATTTATGGAGGGGCGTCACTGAAGCTTTCTTT.

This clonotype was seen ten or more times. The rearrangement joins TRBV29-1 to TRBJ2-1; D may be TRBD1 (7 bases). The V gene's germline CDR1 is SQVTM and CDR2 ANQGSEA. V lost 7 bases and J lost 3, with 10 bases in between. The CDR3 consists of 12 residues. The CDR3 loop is CSGGTDYNEQFF. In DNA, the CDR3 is TGCAGCGGCGGGACAGACTACAATGAGCAGTTCTTC.

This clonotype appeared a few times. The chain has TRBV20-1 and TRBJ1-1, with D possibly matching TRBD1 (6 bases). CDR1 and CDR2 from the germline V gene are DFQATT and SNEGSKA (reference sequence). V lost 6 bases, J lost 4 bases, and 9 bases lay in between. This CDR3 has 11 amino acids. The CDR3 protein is CSARTVTEAFF. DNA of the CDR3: TGCAGTGCACGGACAGTCACTGAAGCTTTCTTT.

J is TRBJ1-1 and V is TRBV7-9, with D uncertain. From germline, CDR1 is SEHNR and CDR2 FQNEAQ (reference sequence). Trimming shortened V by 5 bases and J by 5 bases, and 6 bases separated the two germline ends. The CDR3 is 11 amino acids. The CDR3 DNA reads TGTGCCAGCAGCATCGGAACTGAAGCTTTCTTT. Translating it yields CASSIGTEAFF. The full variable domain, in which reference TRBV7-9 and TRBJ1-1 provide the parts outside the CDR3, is DTGVSQNPRHKITKRGQNVTFRCDPISEHNRLYWYRQTLGQGPEFLTYFQNEAQLEKSRLLSDRFSAERPKGSFSTLEIQRTEQGDSAMYLCASSIGTEAFFGQGTRLTVV.

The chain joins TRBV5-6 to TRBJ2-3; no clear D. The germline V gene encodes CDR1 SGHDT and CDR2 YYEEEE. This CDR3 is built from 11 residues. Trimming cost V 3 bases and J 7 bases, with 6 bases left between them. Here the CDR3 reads CASSSPYTQYF. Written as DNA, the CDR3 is TGTGCCAGCAGCTCACCGTATACGCAGTATTTT.

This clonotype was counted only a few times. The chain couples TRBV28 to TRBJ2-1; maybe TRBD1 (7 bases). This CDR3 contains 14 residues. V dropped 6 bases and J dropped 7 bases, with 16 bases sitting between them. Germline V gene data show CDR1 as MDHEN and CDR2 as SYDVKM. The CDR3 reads CASSGGTVPNEQFF. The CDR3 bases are TGTGCCAGCAGCGGCGGGACAGTTCCTAATGAGCAGTTCTTC.

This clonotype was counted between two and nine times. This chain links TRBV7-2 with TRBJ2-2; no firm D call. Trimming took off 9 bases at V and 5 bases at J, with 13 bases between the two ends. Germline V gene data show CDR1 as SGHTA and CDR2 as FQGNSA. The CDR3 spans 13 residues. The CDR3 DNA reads TGTGCCAGTAGGACGACCGCTACCGGGGAGCTGTTTTTT. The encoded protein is CASRTTATGELFF.

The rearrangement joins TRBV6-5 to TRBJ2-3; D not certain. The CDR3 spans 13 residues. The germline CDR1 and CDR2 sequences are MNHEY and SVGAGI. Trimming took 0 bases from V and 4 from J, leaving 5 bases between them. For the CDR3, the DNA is TGTGCCAGCAGTTACTCGGACGCAGATACGCAGTATTTT. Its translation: CASSYSDADTQYF.

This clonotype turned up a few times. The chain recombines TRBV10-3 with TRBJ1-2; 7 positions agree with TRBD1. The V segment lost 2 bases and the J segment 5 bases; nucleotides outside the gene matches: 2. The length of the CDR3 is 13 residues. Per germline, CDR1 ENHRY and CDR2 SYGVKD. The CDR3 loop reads CAISEDRDYGYTF. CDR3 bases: TGTGCCATCAGTGAGGACAGGGATTATGGCTACACCTTC.

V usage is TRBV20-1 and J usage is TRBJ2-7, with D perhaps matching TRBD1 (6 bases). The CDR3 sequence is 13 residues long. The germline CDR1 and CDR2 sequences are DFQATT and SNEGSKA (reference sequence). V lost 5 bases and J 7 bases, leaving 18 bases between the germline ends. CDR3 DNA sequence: TGCAGTGCTGGACGACAGGTGGAAAGAGAGCAGTACTTC. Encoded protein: CSAGRQVEREQYF.

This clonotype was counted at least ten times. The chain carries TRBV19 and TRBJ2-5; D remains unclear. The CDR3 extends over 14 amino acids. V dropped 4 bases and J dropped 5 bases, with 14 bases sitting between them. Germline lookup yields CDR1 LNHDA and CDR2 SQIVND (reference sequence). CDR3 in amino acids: CASSTRSLGETQYF. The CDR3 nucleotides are TGTGCCAGTAGTACTCGGAGCCTCGGGGAGACCCAGTACTTC.

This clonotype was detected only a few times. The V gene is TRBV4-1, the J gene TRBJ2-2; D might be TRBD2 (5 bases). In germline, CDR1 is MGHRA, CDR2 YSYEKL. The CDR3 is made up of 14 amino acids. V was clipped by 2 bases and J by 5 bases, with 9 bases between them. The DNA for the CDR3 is TGCGCCAGCAGCCAACTTAGAGGGACCGGGGAGCTGTTTTTT. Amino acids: CASSQLRGTGELFF.

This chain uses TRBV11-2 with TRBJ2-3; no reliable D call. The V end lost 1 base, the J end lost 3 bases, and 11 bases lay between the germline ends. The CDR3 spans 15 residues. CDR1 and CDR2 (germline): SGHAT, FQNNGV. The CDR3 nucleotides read TGTGCCAGCAGCTTAGTAGTTCCCCGGACAGATACGCAGTATTTT. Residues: CASSLVVPRTDTQYF.

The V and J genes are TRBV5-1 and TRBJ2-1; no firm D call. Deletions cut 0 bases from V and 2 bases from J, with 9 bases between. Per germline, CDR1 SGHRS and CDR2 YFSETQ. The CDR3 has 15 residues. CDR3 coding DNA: TGCGCCAGCAGCTTGGAAGCGAACCCCTACAATGAGCAGTTCTTC. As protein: CASSLEANPYNEQFF.

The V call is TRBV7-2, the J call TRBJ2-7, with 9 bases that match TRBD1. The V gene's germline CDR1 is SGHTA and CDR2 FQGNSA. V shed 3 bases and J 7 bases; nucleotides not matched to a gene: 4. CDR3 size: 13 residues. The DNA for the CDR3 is TGTGCCAGCAGCTTCCGACAGGGGGGAGAGCAGTACTTC. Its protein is CASSFRQGGEQYF.

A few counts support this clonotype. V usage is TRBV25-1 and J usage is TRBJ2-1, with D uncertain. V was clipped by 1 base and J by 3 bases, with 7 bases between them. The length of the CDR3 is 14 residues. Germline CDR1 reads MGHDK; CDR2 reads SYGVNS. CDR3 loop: CASSESVNYNEQFF. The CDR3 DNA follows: TGTGCCAGCAGTGAATCAGTTAACTACAATGAGCAGTTCTTC.